The following is a T cell receptor beta chain sequence with its context. Primers used in a second PCR of about 7 to 12 cycles were a sample-barcoded 5' primer and a J-beta primer mix. TCRdb re-called the 5' RACE reads through MiXCR, storing one row per CDR3 protein. The table has about 970,000 distinct CDR3 sequences, roughly 51% seen once. The data were obtained in a study of blood T cells in healthy people across ages. From germline, CDR1 is SEHNR and CDR2 FQNEAQ (reference sequence). Losses at the gene ends were 5 bases for V and 5 bases for J; bases not matched to a gene: 9. This CDR3 has 15 residues.

V usage is TRBV7-9 and J usage is TRBJ1-2; TRBD1 agrees at 9 bases. The sample comprised blood. The source is an older woman in good health. CDR3 DNA: TGTGCCAGCAGCAATCGGGACAGGGTCCTATATGGCTACACCTTC. This encodes CASSNRDRVLYGYTF.